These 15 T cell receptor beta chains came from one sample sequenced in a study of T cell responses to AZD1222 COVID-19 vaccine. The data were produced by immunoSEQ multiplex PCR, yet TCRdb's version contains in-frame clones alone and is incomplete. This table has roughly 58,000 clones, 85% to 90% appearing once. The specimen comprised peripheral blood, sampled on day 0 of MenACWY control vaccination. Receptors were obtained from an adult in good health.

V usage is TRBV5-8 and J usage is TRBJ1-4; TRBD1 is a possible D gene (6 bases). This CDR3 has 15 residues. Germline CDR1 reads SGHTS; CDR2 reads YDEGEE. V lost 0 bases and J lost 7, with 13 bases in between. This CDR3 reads CASSLVGRGFEKLFF. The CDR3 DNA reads TGTGCCAGCAGCTTGGTCGGCAGGGGTTTTGAAAAACTGTTTTTT.

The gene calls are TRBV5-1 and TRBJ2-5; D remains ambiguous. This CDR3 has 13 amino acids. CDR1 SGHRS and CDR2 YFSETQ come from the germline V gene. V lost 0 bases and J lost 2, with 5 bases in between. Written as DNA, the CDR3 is TGCGCCAGCAGCTTGGATGGTCAAGAGACCCAGTACTTC. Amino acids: CASSLDGQETQYF.

CDR3 loop: CASSQDWEAVTGGYTF. CDR3 nucleotide sequence: TGCGCCAGCAGCCAAGATTGGGAGGCAGTCACGGGGGGCTACACCTTC. The chain uses TRBV4-3 and TRBJ1-2, with unresolved D. Germline values: CDR1 LGHNA, CDR2 YSLEER. V shed 0 bases and J shed 8 bases, with 19 bases lying between them. The CDR3 runs 16 residues.

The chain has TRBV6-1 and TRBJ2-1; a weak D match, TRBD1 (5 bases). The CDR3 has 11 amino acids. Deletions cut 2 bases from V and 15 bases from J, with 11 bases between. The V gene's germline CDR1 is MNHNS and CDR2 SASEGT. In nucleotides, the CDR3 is TGTGCCAGCAGTGAATTGGTGGGGCTGTTCTTC. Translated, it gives CASSELVGLFF.

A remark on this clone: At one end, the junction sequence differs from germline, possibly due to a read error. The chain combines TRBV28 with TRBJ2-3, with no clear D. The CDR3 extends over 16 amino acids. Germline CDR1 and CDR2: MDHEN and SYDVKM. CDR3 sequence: CASSLSQARSTDTQYF. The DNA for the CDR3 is TGTGCCAGCAGCTTATCTCAGGCCCGAAGCACAGATACGCAGTATTTT. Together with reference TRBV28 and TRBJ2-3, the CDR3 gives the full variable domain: DVKVTQSSRYLVKRTGEKVFLECVQDMDHENMFWYRQDPGLGLRLIYFSYDVKMKEKGDIPEGYSVSREKKERFSLILESASTNQTSMYLCASSLSQARSTDTQYFGPGTRLTVL.

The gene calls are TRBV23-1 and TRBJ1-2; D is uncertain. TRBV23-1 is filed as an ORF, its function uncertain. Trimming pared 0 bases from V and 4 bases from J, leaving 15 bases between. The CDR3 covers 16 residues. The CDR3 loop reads CASSQSLKGKVYGYTF. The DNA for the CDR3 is TGCGCCAGCAGTCAATCGTTGAAAGGGAAAGTCTATGGCTACACCTTC.

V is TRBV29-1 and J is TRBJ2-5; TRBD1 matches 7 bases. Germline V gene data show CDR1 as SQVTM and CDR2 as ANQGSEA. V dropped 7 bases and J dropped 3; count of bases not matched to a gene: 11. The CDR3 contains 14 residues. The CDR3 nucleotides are TGCAGCGCAGAGGGATGGACAGGAAAAGAGACCCAGTACTTC. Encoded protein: CSAEGWTGKETQYF.

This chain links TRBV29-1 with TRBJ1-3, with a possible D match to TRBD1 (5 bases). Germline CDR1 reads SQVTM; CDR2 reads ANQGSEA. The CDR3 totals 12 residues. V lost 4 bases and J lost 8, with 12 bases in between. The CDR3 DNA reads TGCAGCGTTGCAGGGAGGGGAGACACCATATATTTT. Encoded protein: CSVAGRGDTIYF.

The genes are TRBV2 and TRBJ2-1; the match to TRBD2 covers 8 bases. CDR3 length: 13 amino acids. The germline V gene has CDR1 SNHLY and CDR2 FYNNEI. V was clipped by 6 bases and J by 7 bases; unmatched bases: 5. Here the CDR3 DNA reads TGTGCCAGCAGCCCGGGACTAGGGAATGAGCAGTTCTTC. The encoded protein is CASSPGLGNEQFF. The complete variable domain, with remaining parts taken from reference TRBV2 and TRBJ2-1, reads EPEVTQTPSHQVTQMGQEVILRCVPISNHLYFYWYRQILGQKVEFLVSFYNNEISEKSEIFDDQFSVERPDGSNFTLKIRSTKLEDSAMYFCASSPGLGNEQFFGPGTRLTVL.

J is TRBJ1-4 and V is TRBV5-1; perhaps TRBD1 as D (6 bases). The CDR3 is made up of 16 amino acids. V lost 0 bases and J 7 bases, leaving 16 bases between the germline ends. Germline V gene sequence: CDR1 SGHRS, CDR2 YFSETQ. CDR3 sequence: CASSLARGAGGEKLFF. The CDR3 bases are TGCGCCAGCAGCTTGGCCAGGGGAGCCGGCGGTGAAAAACTGTTTTTT.

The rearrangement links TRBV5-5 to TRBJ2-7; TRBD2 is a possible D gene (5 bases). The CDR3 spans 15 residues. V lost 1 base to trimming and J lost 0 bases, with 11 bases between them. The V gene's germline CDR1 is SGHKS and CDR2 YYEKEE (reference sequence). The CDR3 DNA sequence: TGTGCCAGCAGCTTGAACGGGATTAACTCCTACGAGCAGTACTTC. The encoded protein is CASSLNGINSYEQYF. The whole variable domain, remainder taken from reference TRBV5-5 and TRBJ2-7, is DAGVTQSPTHLIKTRGQQVTLRCSPISGHKSVSWYQQVLGQGPQFIFQYYEKEERGRGNFPDRFSARQFPNYSSELNVNALLLGDSALYLCASSLNGINSYEQYFGPGTRLTVT.

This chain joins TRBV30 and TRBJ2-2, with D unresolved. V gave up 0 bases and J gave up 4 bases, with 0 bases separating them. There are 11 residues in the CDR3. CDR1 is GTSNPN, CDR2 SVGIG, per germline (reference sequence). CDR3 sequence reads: CAWSVTGELFF. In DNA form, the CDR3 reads TGTGCCTGGAGTGTCACCGGGGAGCTGTTTTTT.

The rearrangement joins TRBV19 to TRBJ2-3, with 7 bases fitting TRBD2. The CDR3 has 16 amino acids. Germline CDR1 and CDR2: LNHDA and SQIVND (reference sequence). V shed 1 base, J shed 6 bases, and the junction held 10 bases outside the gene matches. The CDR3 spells CASSIVRAGSGDTQYF. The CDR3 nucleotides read TGTGCCAGTAGTATAGTTCGAGCGGGATCCGGTGATACGCAGTATTTT.

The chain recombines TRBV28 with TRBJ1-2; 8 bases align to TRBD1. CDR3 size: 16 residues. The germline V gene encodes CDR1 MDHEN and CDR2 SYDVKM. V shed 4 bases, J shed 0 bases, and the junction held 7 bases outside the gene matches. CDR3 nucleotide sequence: TGTGCCAGCAGTTCTTCCGGACAGGGAGCTAACTATGGCTACACCTTC. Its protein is CASSSSGQGANYGYTF.

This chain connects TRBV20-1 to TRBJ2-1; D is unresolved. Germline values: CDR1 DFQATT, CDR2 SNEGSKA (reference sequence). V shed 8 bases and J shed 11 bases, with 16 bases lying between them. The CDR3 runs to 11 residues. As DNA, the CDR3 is TGCAGTAGTCTCGGCGGATATAAGCAGTTCTTC. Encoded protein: CSSLGGYKQFF.